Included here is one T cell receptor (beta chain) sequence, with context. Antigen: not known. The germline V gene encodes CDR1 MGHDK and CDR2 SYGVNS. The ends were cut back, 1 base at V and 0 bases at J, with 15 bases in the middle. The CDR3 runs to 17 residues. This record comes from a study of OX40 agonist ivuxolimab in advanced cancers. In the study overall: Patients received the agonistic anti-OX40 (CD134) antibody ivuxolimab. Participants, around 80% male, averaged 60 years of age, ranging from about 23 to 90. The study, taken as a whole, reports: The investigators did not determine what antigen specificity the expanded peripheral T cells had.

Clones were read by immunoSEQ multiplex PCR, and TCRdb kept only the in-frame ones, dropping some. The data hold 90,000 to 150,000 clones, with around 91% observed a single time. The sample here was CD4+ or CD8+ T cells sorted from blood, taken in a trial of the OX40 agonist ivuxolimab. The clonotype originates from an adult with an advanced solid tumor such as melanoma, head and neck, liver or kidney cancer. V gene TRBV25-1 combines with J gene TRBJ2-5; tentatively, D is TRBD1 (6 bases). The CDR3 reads CASSESGAYPDQETQYF. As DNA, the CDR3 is TGTGCCAGCAGTGAATCAGGGGCCTATCCCGACCAAGAGACCCAGTACTTC.